Shown below are 2 T cell receptor beta chains from a single sample sequenced in a study of T cells in Graves' hyperthyroidism and ophthalmopathy. Template material for amplifying TCR beta CDR3 regions consisted of RNA transcripts. The TCR CDR3 first-round RT-PCR relied on the HTBI primer set. TCRdb reprocessed the multiplex PCR reads with MiXCR, giving one entry per CDR3 protein. The table records 500,000 to 650,000 distinct CDR3 sequences, 15% to 20% of them present only once. Sequencing was done on a sample of blood. All receptors derive from a man aged 35-49 years with Graves' ophthalmopathy.

The chain recombines TRBV11-3 with TRBJ1-6; 11 positions match TRBD1. J lost 7 bases, V lost 5 bases, and 4 bases had no gene match. Per the germline V gene, CDR1 is SGHNT and CDR2 is YENEEA. The CDR3 extends over 15 amino acids. This CDR3 reads CASSRGQGANSPLHF. As DNA, the CDR3 is TGTGCCAGCAGCCGAGGACAGGGGGCCAATTCACCCCTCCACTTT.

The J gene is TRBJ2-2, the V gene TRBV30; no definite D call. Germline CDR1 GTSNPN, CDR2 SVGIG (reference sequence). Trimming shortened V by 0 bases and J by 4 bases, and 9 bases separated the two germline ends. This CDR3 is built from 14 residues. The CDR3: CAWSVLGPTGELFF. Here the CDR3 DNA reads TGTGCCTGGAGTGTACTGGGTCCCACCGGGGAGCTGTTTTTT.